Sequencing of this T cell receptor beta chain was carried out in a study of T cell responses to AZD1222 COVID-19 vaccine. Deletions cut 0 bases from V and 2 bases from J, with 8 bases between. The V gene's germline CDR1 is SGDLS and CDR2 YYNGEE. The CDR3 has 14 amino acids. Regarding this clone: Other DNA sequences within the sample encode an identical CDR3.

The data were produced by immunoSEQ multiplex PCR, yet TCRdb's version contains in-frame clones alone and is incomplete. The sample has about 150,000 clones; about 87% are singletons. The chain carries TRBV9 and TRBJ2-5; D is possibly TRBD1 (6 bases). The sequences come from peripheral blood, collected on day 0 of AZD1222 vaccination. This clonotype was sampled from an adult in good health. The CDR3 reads CASSVGTVQETQYF. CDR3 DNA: TGTGCCAGCAGCGTAGGGACAGTACAAGAGACCCAGTACTTC.